These 32 T cell receptor beta chains were all obtained from the same sample, sequenced in a study of T cell changes during pregnancy in multiple sclerosis. Assay: immunoSEQ multiplex PCR; the TCRdb copy retains only in-frame clones and omits some. The profile shows tens of thousands of clones, approximately 90% of them singletons. Sequencing was performed on CD4+ T cells from peripheral blood mononuclear cells, taken before pregnancy. These receptors were taken from a female donor with multiple sclerosis, enrolled in a pregnancy study.

This chain uses TRBV6-5 with TRBJ1-2; possible D gene TRBD1, 6 bases. Germline V gene sequence: CDR1 MNHEY, CDR2 SVGAGI. The CDR3 length is 14 residues. Trimming took 2 bases from V and 2 from J, leaving 9 bases between them. In DNA, the CDR3 is TGTGCCAGCAGTTACCAGGGGCGAAACTATGGCTACACCTTC. Translating it yields CASSYQGRNYGYTF.

The V gene is TRBV5-4, the J gene TRBJ1-2; no firm D call. V was cut by 2 bases and J by 3 bases, with 5 bases left in between. The CDR3 is 12 residues long. Germline-derived CDR1 and CDR2 are SGHNT and YYREEE (reference sequence). CDR3 nucleotides: TGTGCCAGCAGCTTCGACTACTATGGCTACACCTTC. Translated, it gives CASSFDYYGYTF.

This clone occurred once. The gene calls are TRBV18 and TRBJ2-5; D perhaps matches TRBD2 (6 bases). This CDR3 contains 14 residues. CDR1 and CDR2 from the germline V gene are KGHSH and LQKENI. V lost 3 bases, J lost 9 bases, and 17 bases lay in between. CDR3 coding DNA: TGTGCCAGCTCACCGGGGGTAGCCTGGAGGGCCCAGTACTTC. It translates to CASSPGVAWRAQYF. The full variable domain, rest sourced from reference TRBV18 and TRBJ2-5, is NAGVMQNPRHLVRRRGQEARLRCSPMKGHSHVYWYRQLPEEGLKFMVYLQKENIIDESGMPKERFSAEFPKEGPSILRIQQVVRGDSAAYFCASSPGVAWRAQYFGPGTRLLVL.

The V call is TRBV7-9, the J call TRBJ1-2; 9 nucleotides align to TRBD1. The germline CDR1 and CDR2 sequences are SEHNR and FQNEAQ (reference sequence). J was trimmed by 2 bases and V by 4 bases; bases with no gene match: 5. The CDR3 runs 15 residues. CDR3 amino acids: CASSSWDRANYGYTF. CDR3 nucleotides: TGTGCCAGCAGCTCATGGGACAGGGCCAACTATGGCTACACCTTC.

V usage is TRBV21-1 and J usage is TRBJ1-5. TRBV21-1 is recorded as a pseudogene. The CDR3 extends over 14 amino acids. CDR3 region: CARPRSGNNQPQHF. The CDR3 DNA reads TGTGCCAGGCCCCGGTCCGGGAACAATCAGCCCCAGCATTTT.

J is TRBJ1-2 and V is TRBV18; D perhaps matches TRBD1 (5 bases). Per germline, CDR1 KGHSH and CDR2 LQKENI. The CDR3 is 15 residues long. V lost 0 bases to trimming and J lost 8 bases, with 16 bases between them. The DNA for the CDR3 is TGTGCCAGCTCACCACCGGCGAATCGCAGGGTAGGCTACACCTTC. Its translation is CASSPPANRRVGYTF. Full variable domain (outside the CDR3, taken from reference TRBV18 and TRBJ1-2): NAGVMQNPRHLVRRRGQEARLRCSPMKGHSHVYWYRQLPEEGLKFMVYLQKENIIDESGMPKERFSAEFPKEGPSILRIQQVVRGDSAAYFCASSPPANRRVGYTFGSGTRLTVV.

In its sample, this clone was seen a few times. DNA for the CDR3: TGTGCCAGCAGTTCGAAGGGGGTCACTGAAGCTTTCTTT. This translates into CASSSKGVTEAFF. J is TRBJ1-1 and V is TRBV7-9; D may be TRBD1 (6 bases). Per germline, CDR1 SEHNR and CDR2 FQNEAQ (reference sequence). With 6 bases removed from V and 4 bases from J, the gap between germline ends came to 12 bases. The CDR3 totals 13 residues.

This sequence joins TRBV4-3 and TRBJ1-2; maybe TRBD1 (5 bases). V was cut by 0 bases and J by 4 bases, with 12 bases left in between. CDR1 and CDR2 from the germline V gene are LGHNA and YSLEER. The CDR3 is 15 residues long. CDR3 in amino acids: CASSQEAGFRYGYTF. The CDR3 DNA reads as TGCGCCAGCAGCCAAGAGGCAGGGTTTCGCTATGGCTACACCTTC.

The genes are TRBV2 and TRBJ2-3; 11 bases line up with TRBD2. In germline, CDR1 is SNHLY, CDR2 FYNNEI. The V and J ends lost 7 bases and 3 bases, in that order; junction bases with no gene match: 3. The CDR3 is made up of 14 amino acids. The CDR3 DNA follows: TGTGCCAGCACTGGGACTAGCGGAACAGATACGCAGTATTTT. As protein: CASTGTSGTDTQYF.

The V gene is TRBV5-1, the J gene TRBJ2-5; a possible D gene is TRBD1 (5 bases). The end of the DNA fits TRBJ2-7 better, so the J call may be wrong. Per the germline V gene, CDR1 is SGHRS and CDR2 is YFSETQ. CDR3 length: 14 amino acids. Here the CDR3 DNA reads TGCGCCAGCAGCTTGGAAGGGGCACCATACGAGCAGTACTTC. As protein: CASSLEGAPYEQYF.

The V gene is TRBV5-1, the J gene TRBJ2-5; D gene uncertain. V lost 0 bases and J 3 bases, leaving 9 bases between the germline ends. Germline V gives CDR1 SGHRS, CDR2 YFSETQ. The CDR3 is made up of 14 amino acids. In DNA form, the CDR3 reads TGCGCCAGCAGCTTGGGTGTTACAGAAGAGACCCAGTACTTC. Its translation: CASSLGVTEETQYF.

The genes are TRBV7-8 and TRBJ1-4; D remains unclear. Looked up from germline, CDR1 is SGHVS and CDR2 is FQNEAQ. Trimming shortened V by 4 bases and J by 0 bases, and 12 bases separated the two germline ends. The CDR3 consists of 16 residues. CDR3: CASSSLNVATNEKLFF. The CDR3, as DNA: TGTGCCAGCAGCTCGCTAAACGTTGCAACTAATGAAAAACTGTTTTTT.

This chain links TRBV16 with TRBJ1-2; 11 nucleotides match TRBD1. CDR1 and CDR2 (germline): KGHSY, FQNENV. With V trimmed by 2 bases and J by 8 bases, 7 bases remained unmatched. This CDR3 region has 15 residues. The CDR3 spells CASSQIGTGGSGYTF. As DNA, the CDR3 is TGTGCCAGCAGCCAAATAGGGACAGGGGGAAGCGGCTACACCTTC.

The gene calls are TRBV10-2 and TRBJ1-5; D might be TRBD1 (6 bases). Germline CDR1 reads WSHSY; CDR2 reads SAAADI. Trimming pared 3 bases from V and 6 bases from J, leaving 15 bases between. The CDR3 length is 15 residues. CDR3 sequence reads: CASSDRGWYGQPQHF. CDR3 in DNA: TGCGCCAGCAGTGACAGGGGCTGGTACGGTCAGCCCCAGCATTTT.

The chain couples TRBV7-9 to TRBJ2-3, with D tentatively TRBD2 (5 bases). This CDR3 is 15 amino acids long. The germline gives CDR1 SEHNR, CDR2 FQNEAQ (reference sequence). Trimming removed 3 bases from V and 0 bases from J, with 10 bases in between. CDR3 residues: CASSLRVRSTDTQYF. CDR3 bases: TGTGCCAGCAGCTTGAGGGTTAGAAGCACAGATACGCAGTATTTT.

The CDR3 bases are TGTGCCAGCAGGACATGGATTGAGCAGTTCTTC. Translating it yields CASRTWIEQFF. This sequence joins TRBV6-1 and TRBJ2-1; D is undetermined. V lost 6 bases to trimming and J lost 9 bases, with 9 bases between them. The germline gives CDR1 MNHNS, CDR2 SASEGT. This CDR3 spans 11 amino acids.

The chain is built from TRBV11-1 and TRBJ2-3, with a possible D match to TRBD2 (5 bases). Germline values: CDR1 SGHAT, CDR2 FQDESV (reference sequence). Trimming took off 1 base at V and 2 bases at J, with 7 bases between the two ends. This CDR3 spans 14 amino acids. The CDR3 spells CASSLGRTTDTQYF. The CDR3 nucleotides read TGTGCCAGCAGCTTAGGGAGGACCACAGATACGCAGTATTTT.

The chain links TRBV5-1 to TRBJ2-7; 12 bases map to TRBD2. CDR3 size: 16 residues. Trimming cost V 3 bases and J 2 bases; bases outside gene matches: 6. The germline V gene encodes CDR1 SGHRS and CDR2 YFSETQ. The CDR3 bases are TGCGCCAGCAGCTGGACCCTAGCGGGGGGGGCCTACGAGCAGTACTTC. It translates to CASSWTLAGGAYEQYF.

The gene calls are TRBV2 and TRBJ2-7, with a tentative D call TRBD1 (6 bases). V lost 4 bases and J lost 6, with 19 bases in between. Germline V gene lookup returns CDR1 SNHLY and CDR2 FYNNEI. CDR3 length equals 15 residues. The CDR3 region has the DNA TGTGCCAGCAGTGTACTAGGGGGTGGGGCGGGCGAGCAGTACTTC. It is translated as CASSVLGGGAGEQYF.

The chain joins TRBV19 to TRBJ1-1; unclear D gene. The CDR3 consists of 14 residues. V was pared by 8 bases and J by 4 bases, with 17 bases between. CDR1 and CDR2 from the germline V gene are LNHDA and SQIVND (reference sequence). DNA for the CDR3: TGTGCCAGTCGCATCTTTAAAGGAGGCACTGAAGCTTTCTTT. Translated: CASRIFKGGTEAFF. Together with reference TRBV19 and TRBJ1-1, the CDR3 gives the full variable domain: DGGITQSPKYLFRKEGQNVTLSCEQNLNHDAMYWYRQDPGQGLRLIYYSQIVNDFQKGDIAEGYSVSREKKESFPLTVTSAQKNPTAFYLCASRIFKGGTEAFFGQGTRLTVV.

J is TRBJ1-1 and V is TRBV5-4; no firm D call. The CDR3 extends over 14 amino acids. V lost 4 bases and J 1 base, leaving 11 bases between the germline ends. The germline gives CDR1 SGHNT, CDR2 YYREEE (reference sequence). DNA of the CDR3: TGTGCCAGCAGCCCGCAGGCCGGGAACACTGAAGCTTTCTTT. This sequence encodes CASSPQAGNTEAFF.

This chain joins TRBV5-1 and TRBJ1-2; tentatively, D is TRBD1 (6 bases). V shed 3 bases and J shed 7 bases, with 19 bases lying between them. This CDR3 region has 15 residues. Germline CDR1 is SGHRS and CDR2 is YFSETQ. The CDR3 loop reads CASSWPGTPPPGYTF. The CDR3, as DNA: TGCGCCAGCAGCTGGCCGGGGACACCCCCGCCTGGCTACACCTTC. The full variable domain, its missing parts supplied by reference TRBV5-1 and TRBJ1-2, is KAGVTQTPRYLIKTRGQQVTLSCSPISGHRSVSWYQQTPGQGLQFLFEYFSETQRNKGNFPGRFSGRQFSNSRSEMNVSTLELGDSALYLCASSWPGTPPPGYTFGSGTRLTVV.

The chain joins TRBV5-5 to TRBJ2-1; D not resolved. V gave up 4 bases and J gave up 3 bases, with 11 bases separating them. The CDR3 is 14 amino acids. From germline, CDR1 is SGHKS and CDR2 YYEKEE (reference sequence). CDR3 coding DNA: TGTGCCAGCAGCCCCGAGGCCCGCTACAATGAGCAGTTCTTC. Protein sequence: CASSPEARYNEQFF.

The DNA for the CDR3 is TGCAGTGGCACAGACGAAGCTTTCTTT. Protein: CSGTDEAFF. V usage is TRBV20-1 and J usage is TRBJ1-1; D gene ambiguous. The CDR3 covers 9 residues. With 7 bases removed from V and 8 bases from J, the gap between germline ends came to 8 bases. Germline V lookup: CDR1 DFQATT, CDR2 SNEGSKA (reference sequence).

The chain links TRBV19 to TRBJ1-2; D perhaps matches TRBD1 (6 bases). Germline V lookup: CDR1 LNHDA, CDR2 SQIVND (reference sequence). Deletions cut 4 bases from V and 8 bases from J, with 14 bases between. The CDR3 extends over 13 amino acids. CDR3 DNA sequence: TGTGCCAGTAGTACCCCCCAGGGGCTCGGCTACACCTTC. Protein: CASSTPQGLGYTF.

V usage is TRBV7-9 and J usage is TRBJ2-1; 9 bases are a match to TRBD2. Germline assignment: CDR1 SEHNR and CDR2 FQNEAQ (reference sequence). The trim removed 3 bases at V and 7 bases at J, leaving 4 bases unmatched. This CDR3 spans 14 amino acids. As DNA, the CDR3 is TGTGCCAGCAGCTTCGGCGGGGGGGGGAATGAGCAGTTCTTC. It codes for CASSFGGGGNEQFF.

The chain employs TRBV6-6 and TRBJ1-4; no reliable D call. The V gene's germline CDR1 is MNHNY and CDR2 SVGAGI (reference sequence). This CDR3 region has 15 residues. Trimming shortened V by 0 bases and J by 3 bases, and 8 bases separated the two germline ends. DNA of the CDR3: TGTGCCAGCAGTTACTCGTACCGGGCTAATGAAAAACTGTTTTTT. It codes for CASSYSYRANEKLFF.

V gene TRBV15 combines with J gene TRBJ1-5, with no clear D. Germline CDR1 LNHNV, CDR2 YYDKDF (reference sequence). This CDR3 spans 17 amino acids. V lost 0 bases and J 2 bases, leaving 14 bases between the germline ends. DNA of the CDR3: TGTGCCACCAGCAGAGATTCGGCAGGCTGGGGCAATCAGCCCCAGCATTTT. Its protein product is CATSRDSAGWGNQPQHF.

The gene calls are TRBV7-9 and TRBJ1-2; tentative D call: TRBD1 (6 bases). With 4 bases removed from V and 3 bases from J, the gap between germline ends came to 18 bases. Germline loops: CDR1 SEHNR, CDR2 FQNEAQ (reference sequence). This CDR3 is 16 amino acids long. CDR3 DNA: TGTGCCAGCAGCTCCTTCTACAGGGCGGAGGACTATGGCTACACCTTC. Encoded protein: CASSSFYRAEDYGYTF.

This sequence joins TRBV30 and TRBJ2-3; TRBD1 is a possible D gene (5 bases). The V and J ends lost 4 bases and 4 bases respectively, with 18 bases between them. The CDR3 is 15 residues long. Germline V gene data show CDR1 as GTSNPN and CDR2 as SVGIG (reference sequence). CDR3 bases: TGTGCCTGGAAATCGGTTGGGGCAGCCTCAGATACGCAGTATTTT. Translation gives CAWKSVGAASDTQYF.

The V gene is TRBV28, the J gene TRBJ2-7; D gene ambiguous. V gave up 7 bases and J gave up 2 bases, with 9 bases separating them. CDR1 and CDR2 from the germline V gene are MDHEN and SYDVKM. CDR3 length equals 12 residues. CDR3 protein: CASTVGPYEQYF. CDR3 in DNA: TGTGCCAGCACCGTGGGCCCCTACGAGCAGTACTTC.

CDR3 sequence: CASRAGGTDTQYF. The CDR3 region has the DNA TGTGCCAGCCGAGCGGGGGGCACAGATACGCAGTATTTT. The J gene is TRBJ2-3, the V gene TRBV11-1, with 8 bases aligning to TRBD2. This CDR3 is built from 13 residues. Trimming at V came to 8 bases and at J to 1 base, leaving 2 bases not matched to a gene. Germline CDR1 is SGHAT and CDR2 is FQDESV (reference sequence).